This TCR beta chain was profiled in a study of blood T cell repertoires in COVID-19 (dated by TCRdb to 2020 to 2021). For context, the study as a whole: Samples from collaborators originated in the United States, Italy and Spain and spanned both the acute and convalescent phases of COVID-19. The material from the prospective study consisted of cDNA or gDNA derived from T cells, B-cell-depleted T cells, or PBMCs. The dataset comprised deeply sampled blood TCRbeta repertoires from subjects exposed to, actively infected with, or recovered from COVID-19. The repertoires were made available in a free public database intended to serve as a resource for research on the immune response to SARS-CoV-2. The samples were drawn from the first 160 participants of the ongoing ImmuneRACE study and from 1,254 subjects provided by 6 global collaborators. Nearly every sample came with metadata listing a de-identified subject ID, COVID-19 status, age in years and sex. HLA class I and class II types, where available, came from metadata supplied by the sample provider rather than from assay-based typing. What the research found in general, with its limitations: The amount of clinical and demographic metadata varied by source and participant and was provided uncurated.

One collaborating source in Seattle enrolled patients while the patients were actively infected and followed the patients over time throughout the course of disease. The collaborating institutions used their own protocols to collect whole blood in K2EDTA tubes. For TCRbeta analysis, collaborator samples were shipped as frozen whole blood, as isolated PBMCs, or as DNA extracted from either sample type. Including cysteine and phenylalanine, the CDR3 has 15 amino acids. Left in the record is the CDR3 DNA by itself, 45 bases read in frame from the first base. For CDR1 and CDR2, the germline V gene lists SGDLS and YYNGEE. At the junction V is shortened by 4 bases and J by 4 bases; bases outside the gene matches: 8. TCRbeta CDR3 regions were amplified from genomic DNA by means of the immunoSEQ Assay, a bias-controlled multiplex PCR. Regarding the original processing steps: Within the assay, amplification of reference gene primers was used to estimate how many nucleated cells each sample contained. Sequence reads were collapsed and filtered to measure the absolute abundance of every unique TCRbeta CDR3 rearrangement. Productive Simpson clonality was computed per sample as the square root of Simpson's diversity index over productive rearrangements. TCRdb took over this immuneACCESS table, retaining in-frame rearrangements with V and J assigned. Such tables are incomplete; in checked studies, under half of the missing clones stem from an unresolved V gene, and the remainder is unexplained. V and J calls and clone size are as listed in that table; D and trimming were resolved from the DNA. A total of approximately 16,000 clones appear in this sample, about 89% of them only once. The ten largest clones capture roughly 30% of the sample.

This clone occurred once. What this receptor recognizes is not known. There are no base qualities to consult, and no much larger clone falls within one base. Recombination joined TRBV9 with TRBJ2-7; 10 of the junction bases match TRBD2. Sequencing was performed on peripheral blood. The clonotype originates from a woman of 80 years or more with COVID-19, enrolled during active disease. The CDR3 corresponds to CASSPQLAGVYEQYF. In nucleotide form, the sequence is TGTGCCAGCAGCCCCCAGCTAGCGGGAGTGTACGAGCAGTACTTC.